This paragraph covers one T cell receptor (beta chain) sequence. As yet, its antigen is unknown. The assay was immunoSEQ multiplex PCR, and TCRdb's table has in-frame clones only and misses some. The sample has tens of thousands of clones, about 86% seen once. This specimen comes from a study of OX40 agonist ivuxolimab in advanced cancers. This CDR3 has 14 amino acids. Germline-derived CDR1 and CDR2 are LGHNA and YSLEER. The germline V and J ends were trimmed by 5 bases and 1 base, with 11 bases remaining between them. General study findings and limits: Among expanded peripheral T cells, antigen specificity went undetermined. Circulating CD4+ and CD8+ T cells showed clonal expansion by week 6 at 0.1 to 3.0 mg/kg.

The V gene is TRBV4-3, the J gene TRBJ1-2; unclear D gene. The TCR comes from an adult with an advanced solid tumor such as melanoma, head and neck, liver or kidney cancer. This material consisted of CD4+ or CD8+ T cells sorted from blood, taken in a trial of the OX40 agonist ivuxolimab. In DNA, the CDR3 is TGCGCCAGCAGCGCTGGGCGGGATAACTATGGCTACACCTTC. Its protein is CASSAGRDNYGYTF.